This T cell receptor (beta chain) was identified in a study of cytomegalovirus exposure and HLA in healthy donors. For this clone: What it recognizes is unknown.

Study outcomes and limitations: Productive rates of about 90% or about 30% were seen for most TCR beta V segments in an earlier analysis. In a later analysis, V- and J-gene trimming of beta chains associated with a DCLRE1C missense variant, replicated independently.

Primers included in the PCR were 60 Vbeta and 13 Jbeta primers. Original processing methods: The count from a later analysis was 65 million to 90 million unique TCR beta chains, around 11 million of them shared. TCRdb's table, derived via immunoSEQ multiplex PCR, lists solely in-frame clones and lacks some. The V and J calls and clone size were taken over from that table, and D and trimming were inferred from the DNA. The sample lists under 45,000 clones; approximately 77% were seen once. CDR3 length equals 14 residues. From germline, CDR1 is MDHEN and CDR2 SYDVKM. Losses at the gene ends were 5 bases for V and 6 bases for J; bases not matched to a gene: 7. Those who donated were healthy bone marrow donors.

Source material: PBMCs. The rearrangement uses TRBV28 and TRBJ2-3; 8 bases match TRBD1. This TCR came from a man in his thirties or forties in good health and CMV-seronegative. The CDR3 DNA follows: TGTGCCAGCAGTGCAGGGGGCTCGGCGGATACGCAGTATTTT. This gives the protein CASSAGGSADTQYF.